This section outlines one T cell receptor (beta chain) sequence together with its context. The target antigen is unknown. The data were obtained in a study of beta chain features in type 1 diabetes. The germline V gene encodes CDR1 KGHSH and CDR2 LQKENI. The CDR3 consists of 17 residues. V lost 2 bases, J lost 3 bases, and 7 bases stayed unmatched. Overall study findings and caveats: Shorter TCRB CDR3s, moderately but significantly so, marked every one of the four CD4+ subsets in Type 1 diabetes patients.

Of the isolated RNA, all was reverse transcribed, and so the sequenced material was expressed TCRB transcripts. Generated by immunoSEQ multiplex PCR, the TCRdb table keeps only in-frame clones and is missing some. The top ten clones hold approximately 0.01% of a sample with a few hundred thousand clones, roughly 12% of them seen once. The rearrangement joins TRBV18 to TRBJ2-2, with 9 bases fitting TRBD1. This clonotype originated in a woman between 18 and 30 years old with type 1 diabetes. Sequencing was performed on naive CD4+ T cells from blood. CDR3 residues: CASSPSRTGAYTGELFF. The CDR3 DNA reads as TGTGCCAGCTCACCAAGCAGGACAGGGGCTTACACCGGGGAGCTGTTTTTT.